These 6 T cell receptor beta chains came from one sample sequenced in a study of blood T cell repertoires in COVID-19 (dated by TCRdb to about 2020). Library creation used the immunoSEQ multiplex PCR assay. TCRdb re-hosts the immuneACCESS table, in-frame sequences only. Its copies lack some clones; in the studies checked, an unresolved V gene accounts for under half of them, and the cause for the rest is not known. Across this sample there are some 180,000 clones, with 70% to 90% seen only once. 18% of the sample belongs to the ten largest clones. The sample was peripheral blood. The receptors here all came from a middle-aged man with COVID-19, enrolled during active disease.

CDR3: CASGLDSGQGGTQYF. CDR3 in DNA: TGTGCTAGTGGTTTGGACTCTGGACAGGGGGGTACCCAGTACTTC. J is TRBJ2-5 and V is TRBV12-5; 10 nucleotides match TRBD1. The CDR3 contains 15 residues. V shed 1 base, J shed 8 bases, and the junction held 7 bases outside the gene matches. Per the germline V gene, CDR1 is LGHNT and CDR2 is FRNRAP.

This clone has more than one count but fewer than ten. The CDR3 coding sequence is TGTGCCAGTAGTATAGCCCAGACAGGGGGAACCGGGGAGCTGTTTTTT. It specifies CASSIAQTGGTGELFF. This chain links TRBV19 with TRBJ2-2; 9 nucleotides align to TRBD1. CDR3 size: 16 residues. Per the germline V gene, CDR1 is LNHDA and CDR2 is SQIVND (reference sequence). After removal of 1 base from V and 5 bases from J, the junction contained 5 bases not matched to a gene.

The rearrangement joins TRBV5-1 to TRBJ2-1, with D maybe TRBD2 (5 bases). There are 15 residues in the CDR3. Germline V CDR1 and CDR2: SGHRS, YFSETQ. Trimming removed 0 bases at V and 8 bases at J, with 15 bases between. The CDR3 DNA follows: TGCGCCAGCAGCTTGGGCACTAGAGTATACGATGAGCAGTTCTTC. Protein product: CASSLGTRVYDEQFF.

For the CDR3, the DNA is TGCAGCGTTGATTGGGGACTAGCGGGAGGGGGGGCACACAATGAGCAGTTCTTC. It codes for CSVDWGLAGGGAHNEQFF. The chain recombines TRBV29-1 with TRBJ2-1; 16 bases map to TRBD2. From germline, CDR1 is SQVTM and CDR2 ANQGSEA. The CDR3 has 18 amino acids. V lost 3 bases to trimming and J lost 5 bases; unmatched junction nucleotides: 10.

V gene TRBV6-1 combines with J gene TRBJ2-1; TRBD2 aligns across 7 bases. The CDR3 sequence is 15 residues long. The germline V gene encodes CDR1 MNHNS and CDR2 SASEGT. J lost 3 bases, V lost 2 bases, and 4 bases had no gene match. CDR3 in amino acids: CASSEFAGVYNEQFF. The CDR3 nucleotides read TGTGCCAGCAGTGAATTCGCGGGAGTCTACAATGAGCAGTTCTTC.

A few counts support this clone. The V and J genes are TRBV6-5 and TRBJ1-5, with 7 positions matching TRBD1. Germline trimming cut 6 bases from V and 6 bases from J; bases unmatched to any gene: 11. CDR3 length equals 15 residues. CDR1 and CDR2 (germline): MNHEY, SVGAGI. This CDR3 is CASSKTGDEGQPQHF. CDR3 DNA: TGTGCCAGCAGCAAAACAGGGGACGAGGGTCAGCCCCAGCATTTT.